This T cell receptor beta chain was documented in a study of T-cell memory formation after mild COVID-19. This clonotype has more than one count but fewer than ten. A 5'RACE reaction primed in the constant segment made cDNA libraries of TCR alpha and TCR beta, and these carried sample barcodes and UMIs. TCRdb reprocessed the 5' RACE reads via MiXCR and lists one record per CDR3 protein. The data show roughly 62,000 distinct CDR3 sequences, with 9.3% seen just once and about 1.1% held by the top ten. Germline values: CDR1 SEHNR, CDR2 FQNEAQ (reference sequence). This CDR3 region has 13 residues. Trimming cost V 7 bases and J 4 bases; bases outside gene matches: 3.

Sequenced material: PBMCs or a T cell subset sorted from them (not recorded which). The genes are TRBV7-9 and TRBJ2-3, with 9 bases aligning to TRBD1. The clonotype originates from a man aged 18 to 35 who had mild COVID-19 (a few samples of this study predate the infection). Cell type and time point are not known. The CDR3 bases are TGTGCCAGCAATGACAGGGGGGCAGATACGCAGTATTTT. Translating it yields CASNDRGADTQYF.